Sequencing of this T cell receptor (beta chain) was carried out in a study of cytomegalovirus exposure and HLA in healthy donors (dated by TCRdb to 2016 to 2017). General notes on the study: An earlier analysis of a few hundred of the donors reported about 300 Gb of sequence data and 117 million unique TCR beta sequences obtained from 150 million to 200 million T cells. Approximately 330 gigabases of sequencing data and 70 million to 100 million unique TCR sequences made up an early release that covered nearly 650 HLA-typed donors. Among the roughly 400 genotyped donors, 75% to 90% belonged to the genetic ancestry cluster associated with self-reported Caucasian donors. The aim of the study was to test whether cataloging public T cell receptors could identify signatures of past pathogen exposure. The study used immunosequencing to profile the T cell repertoires of under 700 subjects and linked those repertoires to cytomegalovirus serostatus. Besides the first cohort of hundreds of subjects, a separate validation cohort made up of roughly 120 different subjects was used. To predict cytomegalovirus infection status, the study combined high-throughput TCR immunosequencing, statistical association of individual TCRs with disease status, and machine learning. A later analysis re-analyzed previously published TCR beta repertoires from about 730 donors and added high-resolution HLA genotyping to study TCR occurrence patterns. In the later analysis, no new phenotypic data were used to find candidate immune exposures; instead, reliance was placed on TCR beta sequences and their occurrence across donors. In an earlier analysis of more than 550 of the donors, high-throughput TCR beta sequencing was used to judge whether each TCR beta V gene segment behaved as functional or pseudogenic. Donor age, sex, ethnicity and CMV serostatus were compiled alongside the repertoire data. A later genetic analysis took genome-wide SNP genotypes for about three fifths of the roughly 700 donors and used that subset as a discovery cohort. Every repertoire in the discovery cohort had been generated on one and the same sequencing platform. HLA typing included class I and class II loci at four-digit resolution. The number of typed donors differed by locus: roughly 620-630 for A, B, C, DRB1 and DQB1; approximately 520 for DQA1; over 600 for DPA1; and some 450 for DPB1. Several DR-DQ haplotypes were handled as single units for association and clustering because linkage in the cohort was strong. On average, roughly 240,000 unique TCR beta nucleotide sequences were sequenced per donor among roughly 430 genotyped donors of the cohort, with 15% to 20% of those sequences being non-productive. The paper's findings and limits, for the study overall: Compared with the roughly 720-donor mean, donors in an Asian-associated ancestry cluster had fewer N-insertions in productive TCRs, according to a later genetic analysis. This cohort had only TCR beta chains sequenced, and the lack of alpha or paired-chain data limited which features could be detected. In an earlier analysis of more than 500 of the donors, most TCR beta V segments appeared in productive rearrangements about 90% or about 30% of the time, broadly matching IMGT annotations. The earlier analysis of some 560 of the donors excluded seventeen rarely observed V segments, including chromosome 9 orphons, because counts were too low. A few of the identified cytomegalovirus-associated TCR beta chains were confirmed in vitro to be specific for cytomegalovirus antigens. In a later analysis, HLA-associated TCR beta chains showed more clonal expansion and lower generation probabilities than non-associated chains that were equally common. According to a later analysis, parvovirus B19, influenza, CMV and Epstein-Barr virus appeared linked to several top co-occurrence clusters. Immune exposure information for the cohort was limited to CMV serostatus. In a later genetic analysis, a missense DCLRE1C variant was associated with V-gene and J-gene trimming of TCR beta chains, and the association was replicated in an independent cohort. While some public TCRs were present in many individuals, most TCR sequences turned up only very rarely across donors. The 87-base-pair reads could not distinguish some IMGT-functional V segments, including TRBV6-2 and TRBV6-3, so those segments were excluded. According to a later analysis, most CMV-associated TCR beta chains appeared to be HLA-restricted, and the HLA associations seemed to be driven largely by CMV exposure. Because some donors lacked HLA typing at each locus, the association tests relied only on the typed subset. The classifier was reported to diagnose cytomegalovirus status with high specificity and sensitivity in both the original cohort and the validation cohort. Linkage disequilibrium might explain the correlated functional status among segregating V segments, but an unknown experimental factor could not be ruled out. Roughly uniform sequencing depth across donors was assumed in presence/absence analyses, although this assumption may not hold. In a later analysis, TCR association rates were found to vary across HLA loci, with the most associated TCRs seen for DRB1 alleles and the fewest for HLA-C alleles. The study gave a list of some 150 TCR beta chains associated with cytomegalovirus. In a later analysis, around 17,000 TCR beta sequences were associated with specific HLA alleles at a false discovery rate of 0.05. The authors suggested that the approach could potentially be extended to other disease states and immunological phenotypes. Strong co-occurrence of HLA alleles, especially DR and DQ, made assigning TCR associations to individual alleles difficult. A further reported finding was that TCR beta sequences accurately predicted the HLA-A and HLA-B alleles for most subjects in the first cohort. A group of highly shared sequence variants was considered likely to be a technical artifact of the sequencing pipeline.

Concerning this clone itself: It lacks a known antigen. No base quality values were provided; no much bigger clone lies one nucleotide off.

Library prep was done by the immunoSEQ multiplex PCR assay. For the multiplex PCR, a mixture combining 60 forward primers for TCR Vbeta segments and 13 reverse primers for TCR Jbeta segments was used. A multiplex PCR assay on genomic DNA amplified the CDR3 region of rearranged TCR beta genes. On the Illumina HiSeq System, the amplified TCR beta libraries were sequenced as 87-base-pair reads. As for the original processing: Across the roughly 700 repertoires, a later analysis counted 80 million or so unique TCR beta chains, around 11 million of which were shared by at least two donors. To remove PCR and sequencing errors, raw reads were error-corrected and collapsed into unique sequences using a nearest-neighbor algorithm that merged closely related sequences. To assign V, D and J gene segments, CDR3 sequences were aligned to IMGT reference sequences. Each retained sequence needed at least a six-nucleotide match to both a V gene segment and a J gene segment. Rearrangements were classified as productive when the CDR3 lacked stop codons and remained in frame with V and J, and all other rearrangements were classified as non-productive. CDR3 was defined by IMGT convention, running from the second conserved V-encoded cysteine to the conserved J-encoded phenylalanine. In an earlier analysis of more than 550 of the donors, sequences lacking an unambiguous match to a single V gene segment were excluded. An earlier analysis of approximately 590 of the donors called V segments functional above 56.7% productive rearrangements and segregating when the between-donor standard deviation exceeded 5%. A statistical classification framework was developed to diagnose cytomegalovirus status using the catalog of TCR beta chain sequences. A later analysis assigned V and J genes by comparing TCR nucleotide sequences with IMGT/GENE-DB human TR gene sequences. In a later analysis, CDR3 sequences and most-parsimonious VDJ recombination scenarios were assigned using the TCRdist pipeline. In a later analysis, every TCR beta chain was defined by the combination of its CDR3 amino acid sequence and its V-gene family, and reads without a unique V-gene family were dropped. As a way to deal with suspected cross-contamination and a sequencing artifact, a later analysis dropped under 600 nucleotide sequences that were highly shared and had low generation probability. A later analysis calculated a clonal expansion index for each public chain from normalized within-repertoire ranks of inferred template counts. Generation probabilities in a later analysis came from a VDJ recombination model fitted to out-of-frame rearrangements, and those results were checked against IGoR. A later analysis scored TCR-TCR, TCR-HLA and TCR-CMV co-occurrence with hypergeometric tests, applying a repertoire-size bias correction to TCR pairs. A later analysis estimated false discovery rates by permuting HLA or CMV assignments 20 times. In a later analysis, co-occurring TCRs were grouped using DBSCAN, and TCRdist sequence similarity was added for clustering within HLA-allele-positive subsets. Repertoires with fewer than 30,000 or more than 120,000 public chains, plus five repertoires with anomalous nucleotide sharing, were excluded from co-occurrence clustering. The source is immuneACCESS, and TCRdb retained only in-frame sequences with V and J called. Part of the clones is not carried over; for the studies checked, unresolved V genes explain less than half of this, and the remainder is unexplained. Clone size and the V and J calls come from that table; the DNA yielded D and trimming. The sample includes about 110,000 clones, with roughly 73% observed a single time. The biggest ten clones account for about 2.5% of the sample.

In total, roughly 670 healthy bone marrow donors made up the cohort. All cohort members were sampled while nominally healthy, although unrecorded immune exposures were likely present. The donor was CMV seronegative and was included in the group of 352 seronegative cohort members. A peripheral blood sample was collected from each donor, and TCR beta sequencing was performed on peripheral blood mononuclear cells. Genomic DNA was extracted from the blood cell samples with the Qiagen DNeasy Blood Extraction Kit. For CDR1 and CDR2, the germline V gene (reference sequence) lists PRHDT and FYEKMQ. Including the terminal cysteine and phenylalanine, the CDR3 comprises 16 residues. Of the read, only the CDR3 DNA is kept; its 48 bases are in frame from base 1. For this chain, trimming is 5 bases at the V end and 1 base at the J end, and the number of junction bases without a gene match is 6.

This sequence was found in a man aged 35-49 years in good health and CMV-seronegative. The chain was built from TRBV13 and TRBJ2-3; the central 10 bases match TRBD2. Specimen: PBMCs. The CDR3 region reads CASSRRTSGRTDTQYF. Read as DNA, the sequence is TGTGCCAGCAGCCGGAGGACTAGCGGACGCACAGATACGCAGTATTTT.